This T cell receptor (beta chain) came from a study of shared clonotypes between healthy human individuals. Each cell subset's genomic DNA was divided evenly among several immunoSEQ plates. TCRdb's copy holds only in-frame clones and misses some; the assay was immunoSEQ multiplex PCR. Seen here are under 1 million clones, roughly 96% observed once, and the top ten hold less than 0.3%. The naive CD8 population came from CD45RO-negative cells selected for CCR7, without terminally differentiated effector memory CD45RA+ cells. This CDR3 is 17 amino acids long. The J segment lost 8 bases and the V segment lost 3 bases, leaving 14 bases of the junction unmatched. CDR1 SGDLS and CDR2 YYNGEE come from the germline V gene.

The V gene is TRBV9, the J gene TRBJ2-1; 10 bases line up with TRBD2. What was sequenced was naive CD8+ T cells sorted from blood. This TCR derives from a man aged 25 to 45 in good health. The CDR3 here is CASSGGLTSGKVDEQFF. The CDR3 DNA sequence: TGTGCCAGCAGCGGAGGTCTTACTAGCGGGAAGGTCGATGAGCAGTTCTTC.